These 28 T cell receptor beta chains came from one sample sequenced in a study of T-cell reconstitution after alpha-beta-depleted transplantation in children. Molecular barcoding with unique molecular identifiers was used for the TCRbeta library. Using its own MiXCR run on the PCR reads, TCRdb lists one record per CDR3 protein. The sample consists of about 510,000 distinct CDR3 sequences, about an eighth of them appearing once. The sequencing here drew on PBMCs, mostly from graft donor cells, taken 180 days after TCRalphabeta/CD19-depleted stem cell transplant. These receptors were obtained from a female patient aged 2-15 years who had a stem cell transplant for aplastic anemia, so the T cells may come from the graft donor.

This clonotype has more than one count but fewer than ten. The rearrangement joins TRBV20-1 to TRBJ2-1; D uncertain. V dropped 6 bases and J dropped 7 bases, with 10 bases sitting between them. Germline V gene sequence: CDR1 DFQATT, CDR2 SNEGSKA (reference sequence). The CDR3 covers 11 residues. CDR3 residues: CSATDQNEQFF. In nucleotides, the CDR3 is TGCAGTGCCACCGACCAAAATGAGCAGTTCTTC.

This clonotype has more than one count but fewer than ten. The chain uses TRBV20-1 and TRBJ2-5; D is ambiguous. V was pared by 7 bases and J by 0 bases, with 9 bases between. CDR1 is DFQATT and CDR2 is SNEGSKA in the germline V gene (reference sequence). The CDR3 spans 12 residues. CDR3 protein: CSGGRNQETQYF. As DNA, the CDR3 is TGCAGTGGTGGAAGGAACCAAGAGACCCAGTACTTC.

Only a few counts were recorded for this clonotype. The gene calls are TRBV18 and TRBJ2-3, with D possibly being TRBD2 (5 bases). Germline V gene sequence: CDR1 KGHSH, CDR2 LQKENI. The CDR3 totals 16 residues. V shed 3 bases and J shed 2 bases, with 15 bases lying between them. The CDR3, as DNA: TGTGCCAGCTCACCCTGGACTCTTACTAACACAGATACGCAGTATTTT. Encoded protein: CASSPWTLTNTDTQYF.

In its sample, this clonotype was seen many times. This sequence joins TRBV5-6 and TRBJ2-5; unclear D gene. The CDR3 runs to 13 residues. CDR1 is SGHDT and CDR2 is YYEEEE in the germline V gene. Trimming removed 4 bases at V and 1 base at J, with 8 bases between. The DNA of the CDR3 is TGTGCCAGCAGCCCGGAAATCCAAGAGACCCAGTACTTC. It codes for CASSPEIQETQYF.

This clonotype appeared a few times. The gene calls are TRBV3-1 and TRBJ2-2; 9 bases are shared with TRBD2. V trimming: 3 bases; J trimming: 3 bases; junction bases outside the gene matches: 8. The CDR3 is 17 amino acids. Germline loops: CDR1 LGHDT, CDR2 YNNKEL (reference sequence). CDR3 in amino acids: CASSQWREGRDTGELFF. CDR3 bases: TGTGCCAGCAGCCAGTGGCGGGAGGGTCGTGACACCGGGGAGCTGTTTTTT.

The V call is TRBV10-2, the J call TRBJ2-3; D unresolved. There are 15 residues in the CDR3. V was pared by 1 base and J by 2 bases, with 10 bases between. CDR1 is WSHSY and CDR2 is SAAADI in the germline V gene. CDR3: CASSEFIRNTDTQYF. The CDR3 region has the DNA TGCGCCAGCAGTGAGTTCATCAGAAACACAGATACGCAGTATTTT.

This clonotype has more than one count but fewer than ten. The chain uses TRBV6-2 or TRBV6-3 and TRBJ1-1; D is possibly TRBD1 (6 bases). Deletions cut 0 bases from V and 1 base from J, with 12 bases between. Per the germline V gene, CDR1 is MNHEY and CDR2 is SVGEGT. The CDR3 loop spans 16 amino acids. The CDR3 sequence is CASSYSTNRENTEAFF. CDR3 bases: TGTGCCAGCAGTTACTCGACCAACAGGGAGAACACTGAAGCTTTCTTT.

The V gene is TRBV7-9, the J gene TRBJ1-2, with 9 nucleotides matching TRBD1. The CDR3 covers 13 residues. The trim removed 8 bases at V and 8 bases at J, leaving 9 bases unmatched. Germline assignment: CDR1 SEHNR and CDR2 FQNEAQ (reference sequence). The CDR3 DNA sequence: TGTGCCAGCGATGGGGACAGGGCCAACGGCTACACCTTC. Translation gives CASDGDRANGYTF.

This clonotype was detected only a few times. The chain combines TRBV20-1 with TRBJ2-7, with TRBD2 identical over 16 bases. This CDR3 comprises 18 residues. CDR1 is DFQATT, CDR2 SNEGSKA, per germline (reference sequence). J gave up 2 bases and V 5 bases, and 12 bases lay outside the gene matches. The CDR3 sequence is CSAPVPGLAGGLAYEQYF. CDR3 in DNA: TGCAGTGCTCCCGTCCCGGGACTAGCGGGAGGGTTGGCCTACGAGCAGTACTTC.

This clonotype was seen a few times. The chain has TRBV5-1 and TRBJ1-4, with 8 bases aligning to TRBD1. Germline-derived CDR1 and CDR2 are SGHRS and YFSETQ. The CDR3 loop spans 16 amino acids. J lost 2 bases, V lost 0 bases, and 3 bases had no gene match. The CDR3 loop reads CASSLGTGNTNEKLFF. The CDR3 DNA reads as TGCGCCAGCAGCTTGGGGACAGGGAATACTAATGAAAAACTGTTTTTT.

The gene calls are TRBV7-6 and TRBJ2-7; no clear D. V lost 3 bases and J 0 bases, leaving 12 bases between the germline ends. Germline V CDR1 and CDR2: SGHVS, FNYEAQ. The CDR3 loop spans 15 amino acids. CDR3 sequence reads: CASSLGNIYSYEQYF. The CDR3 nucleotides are TGTGCCAGCAGCTTGGGCAACATATACTCCTACGAGCAGTACTTC.

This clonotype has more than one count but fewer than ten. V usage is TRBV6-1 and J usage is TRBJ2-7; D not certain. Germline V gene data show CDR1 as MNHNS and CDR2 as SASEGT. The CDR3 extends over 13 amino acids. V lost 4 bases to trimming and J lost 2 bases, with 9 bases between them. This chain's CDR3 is CASSATVTYEQYV. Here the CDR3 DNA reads TGTGCCAGCAGTGCGACGGTCACCTACGAGCAGTACGTC.

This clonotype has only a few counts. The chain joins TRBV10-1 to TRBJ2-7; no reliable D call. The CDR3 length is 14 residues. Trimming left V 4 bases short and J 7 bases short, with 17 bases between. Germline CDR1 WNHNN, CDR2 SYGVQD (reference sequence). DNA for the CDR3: TGCGCCAGCAGTGGATCCCTTGCATACGGGGAGCAGTACGTC. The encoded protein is CASSGSLAYGEQYV.

Here the CDR3 reads CSSYRGQETQYF. As DNA, the CDR3 is TGCAGTAGTTACAGGGGGCAGGAGACCCAGTACTTC. The chain couples TRBV20-1 to TRBJ2-5; 9 nucleotides match TRBD1. V shed 8 bases, J shed 5 bases, and the junction held 6 bases outside the gene matches. Germline CDR1 and CDR2: DFQATT and SNEGSKA (reference sequence). The CDR3 contains 12 residues.

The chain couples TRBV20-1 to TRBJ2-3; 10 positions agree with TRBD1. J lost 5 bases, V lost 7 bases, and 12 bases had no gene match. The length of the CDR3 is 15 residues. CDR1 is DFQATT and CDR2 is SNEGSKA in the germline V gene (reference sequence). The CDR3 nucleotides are TGCAGTGTCCACTCCGGGACAGGGGTGGGAGATACGCAGTATTTT. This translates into CSVHSGTGVGDTQYF.

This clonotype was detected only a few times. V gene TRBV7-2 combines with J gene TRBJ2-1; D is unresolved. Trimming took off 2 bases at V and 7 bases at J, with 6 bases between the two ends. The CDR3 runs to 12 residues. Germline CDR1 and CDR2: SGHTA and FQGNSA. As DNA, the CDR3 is TGTGCCAGCAGCTTAAGCGAAAATGAGCAGTTCTTC. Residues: CASSLSENEQFF. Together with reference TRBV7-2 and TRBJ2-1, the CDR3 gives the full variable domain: GAGVSQSPSNKVTEKGKDVELRCDPISGHTALYWYRQSLGQGLEFLIYFQGNSAPDKSGLPSDRFSAERTGGSVSTLTIQRTQQEDSAVYLCASSLSENEQFFGPGTRLTVL.

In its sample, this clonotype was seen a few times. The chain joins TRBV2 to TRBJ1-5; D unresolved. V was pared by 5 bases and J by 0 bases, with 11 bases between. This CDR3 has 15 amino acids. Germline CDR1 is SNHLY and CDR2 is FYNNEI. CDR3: CASSRGGFSNQPQHF. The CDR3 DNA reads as TGTGCCAGCAGTCGGGGTGGATTTAGCAATCAGCCCCAGCATTTT.

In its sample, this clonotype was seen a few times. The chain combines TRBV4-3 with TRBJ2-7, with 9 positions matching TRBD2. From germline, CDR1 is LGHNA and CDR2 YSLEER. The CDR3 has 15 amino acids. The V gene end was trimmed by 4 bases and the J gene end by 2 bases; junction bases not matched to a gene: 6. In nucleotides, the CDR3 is TGCGCCAGCAGCCCGAGTCGCGGGAGGGCCTACGAGCAGTACTTC. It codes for CASSPSRGRAYEQYF.

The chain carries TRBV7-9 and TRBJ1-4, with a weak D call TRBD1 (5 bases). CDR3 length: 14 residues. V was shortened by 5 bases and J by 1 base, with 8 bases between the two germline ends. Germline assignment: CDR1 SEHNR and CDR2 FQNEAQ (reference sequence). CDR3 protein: CASSIQGTNEKLFF. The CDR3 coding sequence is TGTGCCAGCAGCATCCAGGGAACTAATGAAAAACTGTTTTTT. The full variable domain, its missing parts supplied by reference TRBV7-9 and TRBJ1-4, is DTGVSQNPRHKITKRGQNVTFRCDPISEHNRLYWYRQTLGQGPEFLTYFQNEAQLEKSRLLSDRFSAERPKGSFSTLEIQRTEQGDSAMYLCASSIQGTNEKLFFGSGTQLSVL.

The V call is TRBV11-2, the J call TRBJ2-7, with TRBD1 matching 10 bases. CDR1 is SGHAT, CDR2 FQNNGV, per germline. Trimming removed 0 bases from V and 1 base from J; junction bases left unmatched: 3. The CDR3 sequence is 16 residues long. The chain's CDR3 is CASSLEGTGASYEQYF. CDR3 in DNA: TGTGCCAGCAGCTTAGAAGGGACAGGGGCGTCCTACGAGCAGTACTTC. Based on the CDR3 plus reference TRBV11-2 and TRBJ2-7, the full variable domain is EAGVAQSPRYKIIEKRQSVAFWCNPISGHATLYWYQQILGQGPKLLIQFQNNGVVDDSQLPKDRFSAERLKGVDSTLKIQPAKLEDSAVYLCASSLEGTGASYEQYFGPGTRLTVT.

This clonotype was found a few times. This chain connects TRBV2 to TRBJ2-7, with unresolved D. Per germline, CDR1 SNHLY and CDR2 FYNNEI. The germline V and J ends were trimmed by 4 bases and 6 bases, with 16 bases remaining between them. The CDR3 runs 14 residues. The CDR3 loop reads CASSVLTGLLEQYF. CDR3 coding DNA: TGTGCCAGCAGTGTACTCACCGGGCTCCTCGAGCAGTACTTC.

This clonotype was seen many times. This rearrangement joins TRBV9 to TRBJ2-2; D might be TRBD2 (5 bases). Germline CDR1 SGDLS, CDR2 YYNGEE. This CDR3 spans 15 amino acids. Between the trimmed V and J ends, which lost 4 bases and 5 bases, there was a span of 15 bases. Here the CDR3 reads CASSPSGLGTGELFF. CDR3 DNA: TGTGCCAGCAGCCCCTCCGGACTCGGGACCGGGGAGCTGTTTTTT. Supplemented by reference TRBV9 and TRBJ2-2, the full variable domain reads DSGVTQTPKHLITATGQRVTLRCSPRSGDLSVYWYQQSLDQGLQFLIQYYNGEERAKGNILERFSAQQFPDLHSELNLSSLELGDSALYFCASSPSGLGTGELFFGEGSRLTVL.

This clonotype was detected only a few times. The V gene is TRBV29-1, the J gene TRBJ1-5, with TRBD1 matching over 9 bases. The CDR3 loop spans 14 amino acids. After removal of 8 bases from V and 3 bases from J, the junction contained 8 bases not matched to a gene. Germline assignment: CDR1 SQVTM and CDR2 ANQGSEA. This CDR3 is CSSRTGEANQPQHF. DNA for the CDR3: TGCAGCTCCCGGACAGGGGAGGCCAATCAGCCCCAGCATTTT.

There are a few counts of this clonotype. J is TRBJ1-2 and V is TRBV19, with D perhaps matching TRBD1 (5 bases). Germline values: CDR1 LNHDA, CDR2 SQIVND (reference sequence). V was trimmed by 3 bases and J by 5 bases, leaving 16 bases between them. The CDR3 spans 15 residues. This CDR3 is CASSMDTRGSYGYTF. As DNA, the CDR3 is TGTGCCAGTAGTATGGACACGAGGGGTTCATATGGCTACACCTTC.

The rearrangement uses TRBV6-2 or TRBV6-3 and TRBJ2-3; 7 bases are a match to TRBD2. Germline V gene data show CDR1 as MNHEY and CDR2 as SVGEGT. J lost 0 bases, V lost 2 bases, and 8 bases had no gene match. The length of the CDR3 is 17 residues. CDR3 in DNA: TGTGCCAGCAGTTACAATCGGGACGGGAGGAGCACAGATACGCAGTATTTT. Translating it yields CASSYNRDGRSTDTQYF.

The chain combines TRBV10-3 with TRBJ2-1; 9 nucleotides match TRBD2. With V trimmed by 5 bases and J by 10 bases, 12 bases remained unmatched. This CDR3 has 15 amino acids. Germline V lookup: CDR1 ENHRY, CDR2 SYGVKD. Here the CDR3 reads CAISTGLAILTEQFF. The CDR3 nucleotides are TGTGCCATCAGTACCGGACTAGCGATCCTGACCGAGCAGTTCTTC.

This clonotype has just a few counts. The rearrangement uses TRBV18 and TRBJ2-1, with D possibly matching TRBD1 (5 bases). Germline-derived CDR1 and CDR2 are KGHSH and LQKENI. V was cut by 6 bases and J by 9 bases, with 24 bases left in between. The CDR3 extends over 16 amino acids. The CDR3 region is CASSPRREDTAGEQFF. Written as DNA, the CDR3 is TGTGCCAGCTCGCCAAGGAGAGAGGACACCGCAGGTGAGCAGTTCTTC.

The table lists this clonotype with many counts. The CDR3 here is CSVGNGFHEQFF. The CDR3 nucleotides are TGCAGCGTTGGCAATGGGTTCCATGAGCAGTTCTTC. This sequence joins TRBV29-1 and TRBJ2-1; D gene unclear. The germline V and J ends were trimmed by 4 bases and 8 bases, with 12 bases remaining between them. The CDR3 runs to 12 residues. The germline V gene encodes CDR1 SQVTM and CDR2 ANQGSEA.